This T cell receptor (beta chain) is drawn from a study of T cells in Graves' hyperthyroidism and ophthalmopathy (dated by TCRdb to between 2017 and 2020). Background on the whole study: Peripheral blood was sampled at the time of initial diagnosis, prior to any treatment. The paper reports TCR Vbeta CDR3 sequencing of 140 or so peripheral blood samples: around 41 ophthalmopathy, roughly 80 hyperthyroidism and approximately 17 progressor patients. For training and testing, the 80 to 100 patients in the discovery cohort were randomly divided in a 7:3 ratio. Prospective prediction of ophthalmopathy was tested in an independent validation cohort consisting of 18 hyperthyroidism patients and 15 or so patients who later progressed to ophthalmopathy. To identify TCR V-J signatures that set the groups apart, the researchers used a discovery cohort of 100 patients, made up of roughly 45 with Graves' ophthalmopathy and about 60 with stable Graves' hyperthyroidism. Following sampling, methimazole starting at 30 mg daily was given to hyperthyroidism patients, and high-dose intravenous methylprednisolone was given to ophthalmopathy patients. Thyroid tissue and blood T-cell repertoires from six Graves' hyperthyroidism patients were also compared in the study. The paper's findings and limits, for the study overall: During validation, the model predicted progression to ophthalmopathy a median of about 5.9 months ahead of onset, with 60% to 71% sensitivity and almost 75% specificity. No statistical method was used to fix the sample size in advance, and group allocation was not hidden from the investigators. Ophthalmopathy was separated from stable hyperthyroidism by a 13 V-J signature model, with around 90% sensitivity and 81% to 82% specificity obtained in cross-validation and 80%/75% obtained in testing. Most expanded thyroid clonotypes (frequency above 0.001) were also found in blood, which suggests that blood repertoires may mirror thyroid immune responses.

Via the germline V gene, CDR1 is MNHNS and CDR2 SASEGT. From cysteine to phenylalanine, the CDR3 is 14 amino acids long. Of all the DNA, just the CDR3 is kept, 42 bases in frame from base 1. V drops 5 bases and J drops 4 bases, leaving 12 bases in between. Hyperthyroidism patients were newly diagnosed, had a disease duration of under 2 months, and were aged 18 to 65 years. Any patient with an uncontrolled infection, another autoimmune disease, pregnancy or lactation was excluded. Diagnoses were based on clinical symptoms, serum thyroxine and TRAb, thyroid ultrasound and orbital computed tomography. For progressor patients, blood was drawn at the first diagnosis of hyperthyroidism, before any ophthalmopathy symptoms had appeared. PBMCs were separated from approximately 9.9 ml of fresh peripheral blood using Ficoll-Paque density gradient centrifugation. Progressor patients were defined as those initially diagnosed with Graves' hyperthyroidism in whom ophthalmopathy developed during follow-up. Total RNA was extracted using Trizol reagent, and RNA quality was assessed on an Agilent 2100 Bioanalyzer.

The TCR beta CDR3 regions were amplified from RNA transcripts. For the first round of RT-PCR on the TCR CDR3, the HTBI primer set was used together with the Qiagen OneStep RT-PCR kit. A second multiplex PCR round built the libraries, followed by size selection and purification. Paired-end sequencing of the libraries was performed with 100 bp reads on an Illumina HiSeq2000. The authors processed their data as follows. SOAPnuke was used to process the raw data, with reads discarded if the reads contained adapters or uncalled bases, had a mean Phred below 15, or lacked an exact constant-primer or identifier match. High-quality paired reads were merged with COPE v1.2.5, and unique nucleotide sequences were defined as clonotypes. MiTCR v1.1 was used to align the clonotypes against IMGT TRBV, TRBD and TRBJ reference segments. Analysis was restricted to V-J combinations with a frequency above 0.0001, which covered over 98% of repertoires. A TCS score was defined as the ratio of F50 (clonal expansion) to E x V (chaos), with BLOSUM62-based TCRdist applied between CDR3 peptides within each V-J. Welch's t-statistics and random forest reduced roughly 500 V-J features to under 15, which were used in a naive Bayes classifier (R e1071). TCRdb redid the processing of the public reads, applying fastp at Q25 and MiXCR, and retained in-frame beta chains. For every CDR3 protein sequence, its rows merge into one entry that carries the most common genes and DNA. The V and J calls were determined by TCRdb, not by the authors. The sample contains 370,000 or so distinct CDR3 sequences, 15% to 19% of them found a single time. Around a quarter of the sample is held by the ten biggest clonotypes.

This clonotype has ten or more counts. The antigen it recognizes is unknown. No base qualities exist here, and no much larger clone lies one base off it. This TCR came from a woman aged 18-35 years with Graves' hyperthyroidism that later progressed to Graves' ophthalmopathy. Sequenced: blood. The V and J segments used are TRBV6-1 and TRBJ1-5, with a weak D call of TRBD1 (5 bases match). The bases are TGTGCCAGCAGTTACGGGGGGGAAAATCAGCCCCAGCATTTT. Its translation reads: CASSYGGENQPQHF.